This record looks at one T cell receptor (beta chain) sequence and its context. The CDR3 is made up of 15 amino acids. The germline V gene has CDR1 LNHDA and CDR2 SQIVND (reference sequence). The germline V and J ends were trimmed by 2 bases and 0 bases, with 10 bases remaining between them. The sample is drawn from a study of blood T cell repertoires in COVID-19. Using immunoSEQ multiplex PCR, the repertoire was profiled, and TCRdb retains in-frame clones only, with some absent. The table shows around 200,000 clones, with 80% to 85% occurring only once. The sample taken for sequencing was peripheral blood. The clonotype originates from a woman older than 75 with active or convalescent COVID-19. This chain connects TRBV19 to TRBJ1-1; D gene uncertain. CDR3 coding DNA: TGTGCCAGTAGTATAAGCAGGAGGGTGAACACTGAAGCTTTCTTT. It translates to CASSISRRVNTEAFF. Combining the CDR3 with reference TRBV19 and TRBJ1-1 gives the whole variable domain DGGITQSPKYLFRKEGQNVTLSCEQNLNHDAMYWYRQDPGQGLRLIYYSQIVNDFQKGDIAEGYSVSREKKESFPLTVTSAQKNPTAFYLCASSISRRVNTEAFFGQGTRLTVV.